This T cell receptor (beta chain) appears in the sequencing data of a study of identical twins. Study observations and caveats: Invariant MAIT and iNKT cells could partly confound zero-insertion analyses. Alpha sequences out of frame and shared by twins had excess low generation probability. Out-of-frame TCR alpha sharing in monozygotic twins exceeded recombination model predictions.

CDR3 length equals 15 residues. Trimming shortened V by 0 bases and J by 5 bases, and 12 bases separated the two germline ends. Germline V gene sequence: CDR1 SGHRS, CDR2 YFSETQ. Template switching supplied a universal primer site; unique molecular identifiers were carried on the cDNA. In TCRdb, the 5' RACE reads were re-called with MiXCR into one record per CDR3 protein. The data contain approximately 1.8 million distinct CDR3 sequences, under 35% of them singletons. As for this clonotype: Antigen: not known.

Sequencing was carried out using cord blood. This TCR came from a newborn girl in good health. The rearrangement joins TRBV5-1 to TRBJ2-1; D call uncertain. This CDR3 is CASSLDGKGNNEQFF. The CDR3 DNA sequence: TGCGCCAGCAGCTTGGATGGAAAGGGAAACAATGAGCAGTTCTTC.